The rows below give T cell receptor beta chains drawn from one sample of a study of cytomegalovirus exposure and HLA in healthy donors. Measured with immunoSEQ multiplex PCR; TCRdb has only the in-frame clones, and not every one. The repertoire table contains 75,000 to 80,000 clones. The sequenced material came from PBMCs. Receptors originate from a young man in good health and CMV-seropositive. The CDR3 runs from the conserved cysteine through the conserved F or W.

j_call | v_call | cdr3_aa
TRBJ1-5 | TRBV4-1 | CASSQGQGGNQPQHF
TRBJ1-5 | TRBV27 | CASSILSSNQPQHF
TRBJ2-7 | TRBV5-8 | CASSITGIHEQYF
TRBJ1-2 | TRBV5-1 | CASAIREGYGYTF
TRBJ1-2 | TRBV7-2 | CASSLVGQVGYTF
TRBJ2-7 | TRBV4-1 | CASSRQDRPLSYEQYF
TRBJ1-1 | TRBV7-3 | CASSSQGASVTEAFF
TRBJ2-1 | TRBV11-2 | CASSFRDEQFF
TRBJ2-5 | TRBV4-1 | CASSQRTSGGFQETQYF
TRBJ2-6 | TRBV7-6 | CASSQGGSGANVLTF
TRBJ2-5 | TRBV9 | CASSSHGGTQETQYF
TRBJ1-2 | TRBV5-1 | CASSLAGGAGPYGYTF
TRBJ1-3 | TRBV6-5 | CASVGGVSGNTIYF
TRBJ2-3 | TRBV4-1 | CASSQGSGGVTDTQYF
TRBJ1-6 | TRBV5-4 | CASSSQTGSNSPLHF
TRBJ2-7 | TRBV5-1 | CASSLDGGYEQYF
TRBJ2-3 | TRBV19 | CASSIWQFRIRTDTQYF
TRBJ1-1 | TRBV9 | CASSTTGQEAFF
TRBJ2-7 | TRBV6-1 | CARHPGQGAREQYF
TRBJ1-2 | TRBV7-9 | CASSSQGQTKDGYTF
TRBJ1-1 | TRBV9 | CASSVGSGTEAFF
TRBJ1-1 | TRBV19 | CASSIGRGQFTEAFF
TRBJ2-3 | TRBV7-7 | CASSSGLAGFTDTQYF
TRBJ2-7 | TRBV30 | CASTGQLEQYF
TRBJ2-1 | TRBV28 | CASSFGTRYSEQFF
TRBJ1-2 | TRBV9 | CASSVVTPSAGYTF
TRBJ1-1 | TRBV11-2 | CASSSVTGGDTEAFF
TRBJ2-6 | TRBV10-3 | CAISESSQGARSGSGANVLTF
TRBJ1-4 | TRBV7-9 | CASSQTGVFEKLFF
TRBJ1-1 | TRBV4-2 | CASSQEGGDRGRATEAFF
TRBJ1-2 | TRBV11-2 | CASSSRTGGRGYTF
TRBJ2-1 | TRBV5-6 | CASSHNGPTPANFF
TRBJ2-7 | TRBV7-2 | CASFRTGTSGRKPSYEQYF
TRBJ2-5 | TRBV4-1 | CASSQWGTGQETQYF
TRBJ1-6 | TRBV4-2 | CASSQEEGTGGSPLHF
TRBJ1-1 | TRBV2 | CASITRGPPEAFF
TRBJ2-1 | TRBV7-6 | CASSLRAQSSYNEQFF